The TCR beta chain under discussion was sequenced for a study of T cells after yellow fever vaccination (dated by TCRdb to the late 2010s). Study-level background: Libraries from fractions with low cell numbers were prepared with the SMART-Seq v4 Ultra Low Input RNA kit. To track T-cell clones before and after primary and booster YFV17D yellow fever vaccination, bulk TCR alpha and beta repertoires were sequenced longitudinally. Two healthy male donors, one aged 18 to 30 and one aged 30 to 40 years, were included in the cohort. Blood samples were taken at several timepoints before and after primary and secondary immunization, and bulk PBMC replicates and cell subsets were isolated.

What this sample's treatment or condition label stands for: live attenuated yellow fever vaccine strain. At every blood-draw timepoint, two biological replicates of bulk PBMCs were collected. PBMCs were isolated from peripheral blood using a standard Ficoll-Paque protocol. RNA was extracted with TriZol from bulk PBMCs, CD4 and CD8 fractions, and dextramer-positive and dextramer-negative fractions. Notes on this clonotype: What this receptor recognizes is not known. No much larger clonotype is one base removed from it; base qualities were not supplied.

TCR cDNA was made using 5'RACE template switching, a step that added a universal primer site and unique molecular identifiers. Priming of cDNA synthesis was performed from both the TCR alpha and TCR beta constant segments. Library amplification involved two PCR steps, and the second step added sample barcodes and sequencing adapters. Sequencing of libraries was done on Illumina HiSeq 2500 (2x100 bp) or NovaSeq (2x150 bp). The published analysis was carried out like this. Reads were demultiplexed and collapsed into UMI consensus sequences with MIGEC, and V(D)J alignment was performed with MiXCR. Vaccine-responding clonotypes were defined with edgeR using replicate PBMC samples, requiring FDR below 0.01 and a log2 fold change above 5 up to day 15. Each bulk clonotype was labeled CD4 or CD8 based on which sequenced repertoire, CD4 or CD8, contained the clonotype at higher abundance. Clones were called with MiXCR by TCRdb after fastp trimmed the public reads at Q25, and only in-frame beta chains were retained. Here each entry gathers all rows of one CDR3 protein and keeps the most common genes and DNA. TCRdb assigned the V and J calls; the authors' analysis was not used. The sample contains hundreds of thousands of distinct CDR3 sequences, around an eighth of them found a single time. The ten biggest clones cover 15% of the sample.

At the junction V is shortened by 6 bases and J by 7 bases; bases outside the gene matches: 18. The germline V gene (reference sequence) yields MNHEY for CDR1 and SMNVEV for CDR2. The CDR3 starts with the cysteine, ends with the phenylalanine, and has 17 residues. Just the 51-base CDR3 DNA is kept, in frame starting at base 1. Here is what the overall study found, with its caveats: Computational filtering was required because FACS-sorted repertoires could contain abundant contaminating clonotypes from the bulk population. The secondary T-cell response was weaker than the primary response but faster, peaking on day 5 instead of day 15. After the booster, most clones that had expanded after primary vaccination were detected again (about 95% of CD4 and around 88% of CD8), suggesting broad maintenance of memory. The study included only a couple of donors, which limits how far the findings can be generalized. A small share of clonotypes was detected in both CD4 and CD8 compartments, with the overlap likely arising from convergent recombination.

This material consisted of PBMCs, taken on the day of the yellow fever booster vaccination. This sequence uses TRBV27 and TRBJ2-1, with 7 middle bases fitting TRBD2. This TCR was sampled from a man aged 25 to 45 who received the YFV17D yellow fever vaccine. The sequence in DNA is TGTGCCAGCAGAACATCCGGGGGAGGGTTTGTAGGAAATGAGCAGTTCTTC. The resulting protein is CASRTSGGGFVGNEQFF.